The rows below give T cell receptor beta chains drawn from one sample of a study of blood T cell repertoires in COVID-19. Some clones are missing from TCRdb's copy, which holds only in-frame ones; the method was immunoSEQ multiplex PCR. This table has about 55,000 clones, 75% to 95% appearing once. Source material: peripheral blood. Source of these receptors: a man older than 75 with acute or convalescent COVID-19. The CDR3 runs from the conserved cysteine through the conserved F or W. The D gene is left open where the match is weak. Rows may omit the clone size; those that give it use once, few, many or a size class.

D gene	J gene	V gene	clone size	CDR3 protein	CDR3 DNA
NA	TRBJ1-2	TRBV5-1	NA	CASSLDGRRSGYTF	TGCGCCAGCAGCTTGGACGGGAGGCGGAGTGGCTACACCTTC
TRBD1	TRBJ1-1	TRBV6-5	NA	CASSYFGTANTEAFF	TGTGCCAGCAGTTACTTCGGGACAGCGAACACTGAAGCTTTCTTT
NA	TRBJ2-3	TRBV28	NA	CASRSPGDTQYF	TGTGCCAGCAGGTCCCCGGGAGATACGCAGTATTTT
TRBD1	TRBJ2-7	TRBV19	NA	CASRDRGSSYEQYF	TGTGCCAGTAGGGACAGGGGGAGCTCCTACGAGCAGTACTTC
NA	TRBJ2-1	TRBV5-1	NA	CASSRGQSNNEQFF	TGCGCCAGCAGCAGAGGACAGAGTAACAATGAGCAGTTCTTC
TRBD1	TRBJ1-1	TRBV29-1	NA	CSVGGTGWTEAFF	TGCAGCGTGGGAGGGACAGGGTGGACTGAAGCTTTCTTT
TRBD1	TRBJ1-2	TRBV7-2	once	CASGQTGVGYTF	TGTGCCAGCGGCCAAACAGGGGTTGGCTACACCTTC
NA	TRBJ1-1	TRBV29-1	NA	CSVEGGRGVNTEAFF	TGCAGCGTTGAAGGGGGGCGAGGGGTGAACACTGAAGCTTTCTTT
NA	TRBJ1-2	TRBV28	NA	CASSTSGYGYTF	TGTGCCAGCAGTACCTCGGGATATGGCTACACCTTC
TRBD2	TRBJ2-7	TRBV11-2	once	CASSLGGLAGSSYEQYF	TGTGCCAGCAGCTTAGGGGGACTAGCGGGGAGTTCCTACGAGCAGTACTTC
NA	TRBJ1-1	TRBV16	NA	CASSQFSSRGAFF	TGTGCCAGCAGCCAATTTTCGTCCCGGGGAGCTTTCTTT
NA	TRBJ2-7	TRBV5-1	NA	CASSSGHRQSYEQYF	TGCGCCAGCAGCTCGGGACACCGACAATCCTACGAGCAGTACTTC
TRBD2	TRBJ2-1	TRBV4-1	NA	CASSQVASGDHNEQFF	TGCGCCAGCAGCCAAGTGGCTAGCGGGGACCACAATGAGCAGTTCTTC
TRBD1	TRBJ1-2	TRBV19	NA	CASTDRLNYGYTF	TGTGCCAGTACGGACAGGCTGAACTATGGCTACACCTTC
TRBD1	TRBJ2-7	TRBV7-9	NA	CASSLGQGAYEQYF	TGTGCCAGCAGCTTAGGGCAGGGGGCCTACGAGCAGTACTTC
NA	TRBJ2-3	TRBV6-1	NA	CASSESHGVGDTQYF	TGTGCCAGCAGTGAATCCCACGGTGTTGGAGATACGCAGTATTTT
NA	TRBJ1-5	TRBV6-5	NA	CASRGGNQPQHF	TGTGCCAGCCGGGGGGGAAATCAGCCCCAGCATTTT
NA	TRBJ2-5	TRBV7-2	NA	CASSLGRGETQYF	TGTGCCAGCAGCTTAGGACGGGGAGAGACCCAGTACTTC
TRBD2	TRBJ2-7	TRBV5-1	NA	CASSPGTSGAHEQYF	TGCGCCAGCAGCCCCGGGACTAGCGGGGCCCACGAGCAGTACTTC
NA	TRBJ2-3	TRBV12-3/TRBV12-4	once	CASRGHGTDTQYF	TGTGCCAGCAGAGGACACGGCACAGATACGCAGTATTTT
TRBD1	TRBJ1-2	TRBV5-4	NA	CASTEQGGNYGYTF	TGTGCCAGCACCGAACAGGGGGGTAACTATGGCTACACCTTC
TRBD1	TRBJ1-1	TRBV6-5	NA	CASTRTGGTEAFF	TGTGCCAGCACCAGGACAGGGGGCACTGAAGCTTTCTTT
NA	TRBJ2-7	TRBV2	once	CASSEGREKEYF	TGTGCCAGCAGTGAAGGCAGGGAAAAGGAGTACTTC
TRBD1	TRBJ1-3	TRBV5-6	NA	CASSRTGGHTIYF	TGTGCCAGCAGCAGGACAGGGGGCCACACCATATATTTT
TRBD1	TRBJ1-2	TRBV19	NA	CASSAGTGGYGYTF	TGTGCCAGTAGTGCCGGGACAGGGGGATATGGCTACACCTTC
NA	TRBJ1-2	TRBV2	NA	CASGGGRVWANTF	TGTGCCAGCGGGGGGGGTAGGGTTTGGGCTAACACCTTC
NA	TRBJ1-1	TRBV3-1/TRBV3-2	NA	CASSQGVANTEAFF	TGTGCCAGCAGCCAAGGAGTAGCGAACACTGAAGCTTTCTTT
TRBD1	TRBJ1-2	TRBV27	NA	CASSRQGTFYGYTF	TGTGCCAGCAGTAGACAGGGGACCTTCTATGGCTACACCTTC
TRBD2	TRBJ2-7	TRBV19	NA	CASSIRGLAGDFYEQYF	TGTGCCAGTAGTATCCGGGGACTAGCGGGGGATTTCTACGAGCAGTACTTC
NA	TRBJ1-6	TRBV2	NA	CASNQRQNSPLHF	TGTGCCAGCAACCAGCGTCAGAATTCACCCCTCCACTTT
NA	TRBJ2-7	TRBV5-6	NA	CASSPVGGEQYF	TGTGCCAGCAGCCCGGTAGGGGGCGAGCAGTACTTC
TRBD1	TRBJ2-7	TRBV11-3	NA	CASSSRQGQYEQYF	TGTGCCAGCAGCTCTCGACAGGGGCAATACGAGCAGTACTTC
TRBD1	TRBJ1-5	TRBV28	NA	CASSLLAGGGQPQHF	TGTGCCAGCAGTTTATTGGCAGGGGGAGGTCAGCCCCAGCATTTT
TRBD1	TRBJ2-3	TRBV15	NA	CATSRDSNRGSTDTQYF	TGTGCCACCAGCAGAGATTCTAACAGGGGGAGCACAGATACGCAGTATTTT
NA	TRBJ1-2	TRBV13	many	CASSLEGGSYGYTF	TGTGCCAGCAGCTTGGAAGGGGGAAGCTATGGCTACACCTTC
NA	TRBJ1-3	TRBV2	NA	CASQGDAGNTIYF	TGTGCCAGCCAAGGGGATGCGGGAAACACCATATATTTT
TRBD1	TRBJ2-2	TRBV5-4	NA	CASSLDRGLATGELFF	TGTGCCAGCAGCTTAGACAGGGGGCTAGCGACCGGGGAGCTGTTTTTT
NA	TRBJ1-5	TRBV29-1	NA	CSVADTDQPQHF	TGCAGCGTTGCGGACACTGATCAGCCCCAGCATTTT
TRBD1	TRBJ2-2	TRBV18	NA	CASSPYSLGQGSTGELFF	TGTGCCAGCTCACCTTACTCCTTGGGACAGGGGAGCACCGGGGAGCTGTTTTTT
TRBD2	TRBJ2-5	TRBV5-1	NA	CASSPGLAVQETQYF	TGCGCCAGCAGCCCGGGACTAGCGGTCCAAGAGACCCAGTACTTC
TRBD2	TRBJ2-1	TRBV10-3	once	CAITPGGSSYNEQFF	TGTGCCATCACCCCAGGCGGGAGCTCCTACAATGAGCAGTTCTTC
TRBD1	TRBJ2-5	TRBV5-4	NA	CASSVTGTQETQYF	TGTGCCAGCAGCGTGACAGGGACCCAAGAGACCCAGTACTTC
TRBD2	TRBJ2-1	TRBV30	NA	CAWSVKRGGEIF	TGTGCCTGGAGTGTTAAGCGGGGGGGTGAGATCTTC
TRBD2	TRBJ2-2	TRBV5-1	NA	CASSLGLAGDGELFF	TGCGCCAGCAGCTTGGGGCTAGCGGGGGACGGGGAGCTGTTTTTT